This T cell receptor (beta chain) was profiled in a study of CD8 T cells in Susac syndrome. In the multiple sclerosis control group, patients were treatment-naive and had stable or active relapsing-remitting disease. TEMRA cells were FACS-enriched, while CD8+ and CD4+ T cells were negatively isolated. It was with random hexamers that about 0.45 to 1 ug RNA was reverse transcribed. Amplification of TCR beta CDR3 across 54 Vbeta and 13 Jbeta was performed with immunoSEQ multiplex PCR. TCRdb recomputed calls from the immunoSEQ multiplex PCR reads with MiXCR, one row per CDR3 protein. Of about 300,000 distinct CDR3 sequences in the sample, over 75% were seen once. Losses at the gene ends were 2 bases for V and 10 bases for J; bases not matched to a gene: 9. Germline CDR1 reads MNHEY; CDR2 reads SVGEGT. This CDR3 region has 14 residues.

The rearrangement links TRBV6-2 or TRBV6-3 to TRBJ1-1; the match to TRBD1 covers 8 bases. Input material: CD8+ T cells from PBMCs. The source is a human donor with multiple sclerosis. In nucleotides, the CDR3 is TGTGCCAGCAGTTACCTTGGACAGGGCGAGAGAGCTTTCTTT. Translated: CASSYLGQGERAFF.